This paragraph reports one TCR beta chain. The target antigen is unknown. Unmatched junction bases numbered 6, after V lost 5 bases and J lost 0 bases. The CDR3 totals 15 residues. The germline CDR1 and CDR2 sequences are SGHAT and FQDESV (reference sequence). These data are taken from a study of T cell responses to AZD1222 COVID-19 vaccine. Sequencing used immunoSEQ multiplex PCR; TCRdb keeps in-frame clones, though not all of them. This table has roughly 100,000 clones, approximately 90% appearing once. Study results and caveats: Sampling that yielded the repertoires occurred only after the peak T cell response.

V usage is TRBV11-1 and J usage is TRBJ2-7; 8 bases match TRBD1. Sequenced here: peripheral blood, sampled on day 0 of AZD1222 vaccination. The receptor comes from an adult in good health. The CDR3: CASSTGQGSSYEQYF. DNA for the CDR3: TGTGCCAGCAGCACAGGACAGGGAAGCTCCTACGAGCAGTACTTC.